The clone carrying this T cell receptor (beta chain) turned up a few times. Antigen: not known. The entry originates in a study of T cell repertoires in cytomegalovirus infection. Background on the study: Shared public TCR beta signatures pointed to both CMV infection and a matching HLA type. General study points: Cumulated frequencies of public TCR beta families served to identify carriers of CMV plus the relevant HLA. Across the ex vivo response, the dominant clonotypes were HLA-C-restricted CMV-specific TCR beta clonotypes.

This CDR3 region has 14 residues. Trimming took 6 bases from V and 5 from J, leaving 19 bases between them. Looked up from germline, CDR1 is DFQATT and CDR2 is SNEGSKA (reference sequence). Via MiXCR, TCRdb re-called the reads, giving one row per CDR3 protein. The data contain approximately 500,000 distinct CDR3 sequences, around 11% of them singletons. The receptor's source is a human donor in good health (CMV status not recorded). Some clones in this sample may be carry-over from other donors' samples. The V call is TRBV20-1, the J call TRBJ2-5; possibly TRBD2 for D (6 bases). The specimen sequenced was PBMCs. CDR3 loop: CSASLGGSGETQYF. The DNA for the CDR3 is TGCAGTGCCTCCCTTGGGGGGAGCGGGGAGACCCAGTACTTC.